One TCR beta chain is described in this entry. Clones were read by immunoSEQ multiplex PCR, and TCRdb kept only the in-frame ones, dropping some. The data hold roughly 62,000 clones, with 88% observed a single time. Germline CDR1 MDHEN, CDR2 SYDVKM. Between the trimmed V and J ends, which lost 3 bases and 5 bases, there was a span of 20 bases. The CDR3 contains 16 residues. This sample is part of a study of PD-1 blockade in classical Hodgkin lymphoma. With no exception, relapse followed autologous stem cell transplantation in all patients, and brentuximab vedotin exposure varied. The TCR sequence derives from a human donor with classical Hodgkin lymphoma. The sample here was peripheral blood mononuclear cells (PBMCs), taken at baseline. This rearrangement joins TRBV28 to TRBJ2-7, with D possibly being TRBD1 (6 bases). The CDR3 region has the DNA TGTGCCAGCAGTTTCCCCCCGGACAGCGATACTAACGAGCAGTACTTC. Translation gives CASSFPPDSDTNEQYF.